The 15 T cell receptor beta chains in this list originate from one sample, sequenced in a study of T-cell memory formation after mild COVID-19. MiXCR, run by TCRdb on the 5' RACE reads, gives a single entry per CDR3 protein. This table has about 350,000 distinct CDR3 sequences, more than 20% appearing once. What was sequenced was PBMCs or a T cell subset sorted from them (not recorded which). These receptors came from a young man who had mild COVID-19 (a few samples of this study predate the infection). Cell type and time point are not known.

The J gene is TRBJ2-4, the V gene TRBV7-9; no definite D call. The CDR3 runs 15 residues. Germline CDR1 reads SEHNR; CDR2 reads FQNEAQ (reference sequence). The V gene lost 1 base and the J gene lost 0 bases, with 7 bases spanning the gap. DNA for the CDR3: TGTGCCAGCAGCTTAGTGGGCCTAGCCAAAAACATTCAGTACTTC. Its translation: CASSLVGLAKNIQYF.

The table lists this clonotype with a count of one. The chain couples TRBV7-2 to TRBJ1-2, with 8 bases lining up with TRBD1. V gave up 5 bases and J gave up 8 bases; unmatched junction bases: 16. The CDR3 consists of 16 residues. Germline CDR1 reads SGHTA; CDR2 reads FQGNSA. The CDR3, as DNA: TGTGCCAGCAGCCGGGGCGGACAGGGAAGCTCAAGCGGCTACACCTTC. This gives the protein CASSRGGQGSSSGYTF. Variable domain in full (rest from reference TRBV7-2 and TRBJ1-2): GAGVSQSPSNKVTEKGKDVELRCDPISGHTALYWYRQSLGQGLEFLIYFQGNSAPDKSGLPSDRFSAERTGGSVSTLTIQRTQQEDSAVYLCASSRGGQGSSSGYTFGSGTRLTVV.

The rearrangement uses TRBV7-6 and TRBJ2-1; perhaps TRBD2 as D (5 bases). Germline CDR1 and CDR2: SGHVS and FNYEAQ. CDR3 size: 13 residues. Trimming removed 6 bases from V and 7 bases from J, with 13 bases in between. This CDR3 is CASSASHGNEQFF. In nucleotides, the CDR3 is TGTGCCAGCAGTGCTAGCCATGGTAATGAGCAGTTCTTC.

This clonotype has a count of ten or more. The rearrangement joins TRBV20-1 to TRBJ2-3; 10 nucleotides match TRBD1. Germline V gene sequence: CDR1 DFQATT, CDR2 SNEGSKA (reference sequence). This CDR3 is 13 amino acids long. The J segment lost 6 bases and the V segment lost 6 bases, leaving 6 bases of the junction unmatched. CDR3 in amino acids: CSAPTGGADTQYF. In DNA form, the CDR3 reads TGCAGTGCCCCGACAGGGGGCGCGGATACGCAGTATTTT.

The J gene is TRBJ2-1, the V gene TRBV20-1, with 8 bases matching TRBD2. J gave up 0 bases and V 3 bases, and 7 bases lay outside the gene matches. This CDR3 has 16 residues. CDR1 is DFQATT, CDR2 SNEGSKA, per germline (reference sequence). This CDR3 is CSARELAASSYNEQFF. In nucleotides, the CDR3 is TGCAGTGCTAGGGAACTAGCGGCAAGCTCCTACAATGAGCAGTTCTTC.

The chain recombines TRBV2 with TRBJ2-5, with unresolved D. CDR1 and CDR2 (germline): SNHLY, FYNNEI. V lost 0 bases to trimming and J lost 0 bases, with 11 bases between them. The CDR3 consists of 16 residues. DNA of the CDR3: TGTGCCAGCAGTGAAGCGGGCACCCGGTACCAAGAGACCCAGTACTTC. Residues: CASSEAGTRYQETQYF.

The J gene is TRBJ2-7, the V gene TRBV12-3 or TRBV12-4; no clear D gene. This CDR3 is 13 amino acids long. V was shortened by 1 base and J by 3 bases, with 7 bases between the two germline ends. In nucleotides, the CDR3 is TGTGCCAGCAGTTTAGGGGGAAACTACGAGCAGTACGTC. Translating it yields CASSLGGNYEQYV.

The rearrangement links TRBV7-9 to TRBJ2-5, with D uncertain. Germline V lookup: CDR1 SEHNR, CDR2 FQNEAQ (reference sequence). V lost 5 bases, J lost 6 bases, and 16 bases lay in between. The CDR3 covers 14 residues. CDR3 amino acids: CASSVPALVQTQYF. The CDR3 DNA reads TGTGCCAGCAGCGTACCGGCCTTGGTACAGACCCAGTACTTC. Drawing the rest from reference TRBV7-9 and TRBJ2-5, the complete variable domain is DTGVSQNPRHKITKRGQNVTFRCDPISEHNRLYWYRQTLGQGPEFLTYFQNEAQLEKSRLLSDRFSAERPKGSFSTLEIQRTEQGDSAMYLCASSVPALVQTQYFGPGTRLLVL.

This chain uses TRBV29-1 with TRBJ1-2; D possibly corresponds to TRBD1 (6 bases). Germline V CDR1 and CDR2: SQVTM, ANQGSEA. V lost 6 bases and J lost 1, with 9 bases in between. The CDR3 has 12 residues. This CDR3 is CSVGQINYGYTF. In DNA form, the CDR3 reads TGCAGCGTCGGACAGATTAACTATGGCTACACCTTC.

The chain combines TRBV6-4 with TRBJ2-1, with 12 nucleotides matching TRBD2. Germline loops: CDR1 MRHNA, CDR2 SNTAGT. The V and J ends lost 7 bases and 9 bases, in that order; junction bases with no gene match: 7. The CDR3 extends over 14 amino acids. The CDR3 is CASTASGGAGEQFF. The CDR3 nucleotides are TGTGCCAGCACGGCTAGCGGGGGGGCCGGTGAGCAGTTCTTC.

The V gene is TRBV6-4, the J gene TRBJ2-1, with 8 bases fitting TRBD2. The CDR3 sequence is 15 residues long. The V gene's germline CDR1 is MRHNA and CDR2 SNTAGT. Trimming took 6 bases from V and 8 from J; bases not matched to a gene: 12. CDR3 sequence reads: CASSLSSGPIDEQFF. CDR3 bases: TGTGCCAGCAGCCTGTCTAGCGGGCCCATCGATGAGCAGTTCTTC.

V usage is TRBV20-1 and J usage is TRBJ2-7, with D uncertain. The CDR3 is 13 amino acids. CDR1 DFQATT and CDR2 SNEGSKA come from the germline V gene (reference sequence). The V end was cut by 0 bases, the J end by 3 bases, with 9 bases between. Written as DNA, the CDR3 is TGCAGTGCTAGAGATCCCCGGAACTACGAGCAGTACGTC. Protein product: CSARDPRNYEQYV.

The CDR3 coding sequence is TGTGCCAGCAGTCCCCAGGGTTACGAGACCCAGTACTTC. Its translation is CASSPQGYETQYF. The V call is TRBV12-3 or TRBV12-4, the J call TRBJ2-5; D might be TRBD1 (5 bases). V shed 5 bases and J shed 5 bases, with 12 bases lying between them. The CDR3 spans 13 residues.

This clonotype has only a few counts. The V call is TRBV5-1, the J call TRBJ1-2, with D hard to call. Germline CDR1 SGHRS, CDR2 YFSETQ. The CDR3 is 14 amino acids. With 0 bases removed from V and 2 bases from J, the gap between germline ends came to 8 bases. The CDR3 bases are TGCGCCAGCAGCTTGGCCGCTACGAACTATGGCTACACCTTC. It encodes CASSLAATNYGYTF.

The sample holds a few counts of this clonotype. The chain uses TRBV29-1 and TRBJ2-3; a possible D gene is TRBD1 (6 bases). Trimming left V 6 bases short and J 2 bases short, with 21 bases between. In germline, CDR1 is SQVTM, CDR2 ANQGSEA. The CDR3 contains 16 residues. The CDR3 loop reads CSVPPPGHEPTDTQYF. In DNA, the CDR3 is TGCAGCGTACCCCCTCCGGGACACGAGCCCACAGATACGCAGTATTTT.